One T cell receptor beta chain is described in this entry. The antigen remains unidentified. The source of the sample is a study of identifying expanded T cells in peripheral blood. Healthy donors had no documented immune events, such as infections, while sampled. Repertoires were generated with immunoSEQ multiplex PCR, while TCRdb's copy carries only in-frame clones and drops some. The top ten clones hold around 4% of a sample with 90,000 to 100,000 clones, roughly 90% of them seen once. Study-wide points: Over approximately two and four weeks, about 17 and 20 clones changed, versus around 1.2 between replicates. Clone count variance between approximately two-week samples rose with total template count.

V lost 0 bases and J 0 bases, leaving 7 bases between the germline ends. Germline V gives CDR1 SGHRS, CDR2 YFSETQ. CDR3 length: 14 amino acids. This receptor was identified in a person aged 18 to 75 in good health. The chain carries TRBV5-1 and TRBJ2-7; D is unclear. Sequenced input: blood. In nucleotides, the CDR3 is TGCGCCAGCAGCTTGGGAGACAACTCCTACGAGCAGTACTTC. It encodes CASSLGDNSYEQYF.